The source of this TCR beta chain is a study of blood T cells in healthy people across ages. Study findings and constraints: Because donor CMV status was unknown, expanded clonotype changes were possibly confounded.

The CDR3 is made up of 15 amino acids. Trimming pared 3 bases from V and 0 bases from J, leaving 12 bases between. CDR1 is MDHEN, CDR2 SYDVKM, per germline. This clonotype has only a few counts. What it recognizes is unknown. A second PCR of 7 to 11 cycles used a sample-barcoded 5' primer and a J-beta primer mix. MiXCR, run by TCRdb on the 5' RACE reads, gives a single entry per CDR3 protein. The repertoire holds about 1.4 million distinct CDR3 sequences, with approximately 63% as singletons. The sample consisted of blood. The origin of this receptor is a man aged 18 to 29 in good health. The rearrangement links TRBV28 to TRBJ2-7; D gene ambiguous. The CDR3 DNA follows: TGTGCCAGCAGTTTGACCGTTTCAAGCTCCTACGAGCAGTACTTC. It yields the protein CASSLTVSSSYEQYF.